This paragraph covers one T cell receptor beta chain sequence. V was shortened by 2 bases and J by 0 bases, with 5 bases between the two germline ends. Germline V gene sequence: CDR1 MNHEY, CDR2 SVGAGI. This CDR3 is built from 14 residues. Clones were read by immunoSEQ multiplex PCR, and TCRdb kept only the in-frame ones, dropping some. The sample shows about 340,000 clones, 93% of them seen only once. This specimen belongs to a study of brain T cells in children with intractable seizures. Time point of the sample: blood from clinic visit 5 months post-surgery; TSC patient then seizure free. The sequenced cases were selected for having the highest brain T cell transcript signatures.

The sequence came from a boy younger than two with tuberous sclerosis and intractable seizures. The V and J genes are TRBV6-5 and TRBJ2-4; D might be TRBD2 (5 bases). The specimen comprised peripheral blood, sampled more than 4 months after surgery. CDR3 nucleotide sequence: TGTGCCAGCAGTTACGCGGGAGCCAAAAACATTCAGTACTTC. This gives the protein CASSYAGAKNIQYF.